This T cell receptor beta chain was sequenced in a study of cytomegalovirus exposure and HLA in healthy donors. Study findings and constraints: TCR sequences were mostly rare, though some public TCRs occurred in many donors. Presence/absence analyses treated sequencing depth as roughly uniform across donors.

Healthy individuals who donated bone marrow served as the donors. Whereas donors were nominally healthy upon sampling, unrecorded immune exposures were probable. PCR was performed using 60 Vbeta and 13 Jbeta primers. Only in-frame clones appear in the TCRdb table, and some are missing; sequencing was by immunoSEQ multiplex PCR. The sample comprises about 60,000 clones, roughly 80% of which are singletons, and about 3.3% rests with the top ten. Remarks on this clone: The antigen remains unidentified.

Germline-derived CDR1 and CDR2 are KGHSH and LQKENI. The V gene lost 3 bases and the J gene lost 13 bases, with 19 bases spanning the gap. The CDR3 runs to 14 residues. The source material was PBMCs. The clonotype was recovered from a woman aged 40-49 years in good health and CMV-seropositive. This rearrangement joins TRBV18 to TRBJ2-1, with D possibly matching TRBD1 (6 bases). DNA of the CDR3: TGTGCCAGCTCACCCAGGGGATTGAAGGTTGAACAGTTCTTC. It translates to CASSPRGLKVEQFF.